The present T cell receptor beta chain was sequenced within a study of Ad26.COV2.S vaccination and SARS-CoV-2 variants. Per the germline V gene, CDR1 is MGHRA and CDR2 is YSYEKL. The CDR3 totals 15 residues. J was trimmed by 7 bases and V by 4 bases; bases with no gene match: 7. Clones were sequenced by immunoSEQ multiplex PCR, and TCRdb holds only the in-frame ones, with some missing. This table has around 350,000 clones, about 90% appearing once. Broader study findings: Vaccine recipients posted higher spike-specific TCR breadth than their placebo counterparts. Analyses that measured TCR breadth and depth may have underestimated total T cell responses. Reported findings describe substantial breadth in spike-specific CD8+ and CD4+ T cell responses following vaccination.

Turning to this clone: What it binds is not known.

The sequencing used peripheral blood, collected after recovery from COVID-19. This sequence joins TRBV4-1 and TRBJ1-6; 7 bases fit TRBD1. This sequence originates from a human donor who had recovered from COVID-19. The DNA for the CDR3 is TGCGCCAGCAGCCCACGGGACAGATTAAATTCACCCCTCCACTTT. Translation gives CASSPRDRLNSPLHF.